A single sample gave rise to the 7 T cell receptor beta chains below, sequenced in a study of T cell responses to AZD1222 COVID-19 vaccine. TCRdb keeps only in-frame clones here, not all; method: immunoSEQ multiplex PCR. Of some 91,000 clones listed, 89% are singletons. The sequenced sample was peripheral blood, obtained on day 0 of AZD1222 vaccination. The receptors derive from an adult in good health.

The chain has TRBV5-1 and TRBJ2-1; TRBD1 matches 9 bases. Trimming at V came to 4 bases and at J to 4 bases, leaving 6 bases not matched to a gene. The CDR3 sequence is 15 residues long. CDR1 SGHRS and CDR2 YFSETQ come from the germline V gene. CDR3 sequence reads: CASSTGTGSYNEQFF. The DNA for the CDR3 is TGCGCCAGCAGCACTGGGACAGGGTCTTACAATGAGCAGTTCTTC.

For the CDR3, the DNA is TGCAGCGTTGAGCACGGGCAGCGAAAAGGCTATGGCTACACCTTC. It encodes CSVEHGQRKGYGYTF. This chain uses TRBV29-1 with TRBJ1-2; D call uncertain. CDR1 and CDR2 (germline): SQVTM, ANQGSEA. V lost 3 bases, J lost 4 bases, and 18 bases lay in between. This CDR3 region has 15 residues.

The chain links TRBV2 to TRBJ1-2; TRBD1 aligns across 7 bases. The CDR3 spans 13 residues. Germline V lookup: CDR1 SNHLY, CDR2 FYNNEI. J was trimmed by 2 bases and V by 9 bases; bases with no gene match: 6. CDR3 DNA sequence: TGTGCCAGATCTGGGACAGCCAACTATGGCTACACCTTC. It translates to CARSGTANYGYTF.

In its sample, this clone was seen a few times. This rearrangement joins TRBV5-1 to TRBJ2-2; 14 bases map to TRBD2. This CDR3 comprises 16 residues. Germline-derived CDR1 and CDR2 are SGHRS and YFSETQ. V was pared by 4 bases and J by 4 bases, with 3 bases of the junction left unmatched. This CDR3 is CASSVTSGRATGELFF. The DNA for the CDR3 is TGCGCCAGCAGCGTGACTAGCGGGAGGGCCACCGGGGAGCTGTTTTTT.

The chain has TRBV5-1 and TRBJ1-6; D not resolved. The CDR3 length is 13 residues. Germline CDR1 is SGHRS and CDR2 is YFSETQ. V gave up 0 bases and J gave up 8 bases, with 6 bases separating them. DNA of the CDR3: TGCGCCAGCAGCTTGGTGGCAGATTCACCCCTCCACTTT. Amino acid sequence: CASSLVADSPLHF.

Concerning this clone: At the DNA level, this CDR3 is encoded by other sequences in the same sample as well. The V gene is TRBV3-1 (or the pseudogene TRBV3-2), the J gene TRBJ2-2; no reliable D call. V dropped 5 bases and J dropped 5 bases, with 3 bases sitting between them. Germline V gives CDR1 LGHDT, CDR2 YNNKEL (reference sequence). This CDR3 has 11 amino acids. The CDR3 DNA is TGTGCCAGCAGCTTGACCGGGGAGCTGTTTTTT. This encodes CASSLTGELFF.

This clone came up once. The chain carries TRBV11-2 and TRBJ2-7; TRBD2 agrees at 8 bases. V shed 3 bases, J shed 3 bases, and the junction held 7 bases outside the gene matches. The CDR3 spans 15 residues. CDR1 and CDR2 (germline): SGHAT, FQNNGV. The CDR3 sequence: CASSLGLAGNYEQYF. The CDR3 DNA sequence: TGTGCCAGCAGCTTGGGGCTAGCGGGTAACTACGAGCAGTACTTC.